The sequence of this T cell receptor beta chain was determined in a study of chemoradiotherapy in HPV16-positive cancers (dated 2022 in TCRdb). About the full investigation: Using functional T-cell assays on cells from a couple of HPV16-positive patients, the researchers defined candidate HPV-specific T-cell clones and common TCR motifs. Next, the candidate HPV-specific TCRs and motifs were followed in TCR repertoires from around 91 patients with HPV-related cancers. The study set out to ask whether T-cell immunity against the HPV oncoproteins E6 and E7 changes over the course of chemoradiotherapy and whether that immunity affects survival.

The research as a whole found: The functional definition of HPV-specific T cells was derived from only a couple of HPV16-positive patients, and the survival association was reported for HPV16-positive patients. Expansion of candidate HPV-specific clones and E7-related TCR motifs was observed in the tumor microenvironment during treatment, whereas no such expansion was observed for non-HPV-specific T cells. In HPV16-positive patients, expansion of HPV-responsive T cells during chemoradiotherapy was associated with improved recurrence-free survival.

To prepare the library, the immunoSEQ multiplex PCR assay was applied. TCRdb mirrors the immuneACCESS table, restricted to in-frame sequences. Some clones are absent from its copies; in checked studies, under half trace to an unresolved V gene, and the reason for the others is unknown. For this sample there are under 50,000 clones; roughly three quarters appear just once. In total, the top ten clones hold under 5.5% of the sample. This clone was seen a handful of times. The antigen it recognizes is unknown. Per-nucleotide qualities are absent, and no much larger clonotype sits a single base away. Repertoires were sampled repeatedly over the course of chemoradiotherapy so that clonal expansion in the tumor microenvironment could be followed. The CDR3 runs 12 residues from the cysteine to the phenylalanine. The only DNA kept is the CDR3, 36 bases in frame from the first base. CDR1 and CDR2 are drawn from the germline V gene: MNHEY, SVGAGI. V gives up 6 bases and J gives up 2 bases, and the segment between their germline ends measures 7 bases.

The receptor's source is a human donor with HPV-associated anogenital cancer. The sample in question was blood, obtained from a patient who underwent chemoradiotherapy. The rearranged segments are TRBV6-5 and TRBJ1-2; no D segment can be confidently identified. The CDR3 has the sequence CASRHPNYGYTF. Here is the DNA: TGTGCCAGCAGACATCCAAACTATGGCTACACCTTC.